The present entry profiles one TCR beta chain with its context. Its specificity is not known. CD45RO-negative, CCR7-selected cells formed the naive CD8 fraction, which excluded terminally differentiated effector memory CD45RA+ cells. It was across several immunoSEQ plates that each subset's genomic DNA was evenly split. Replicate PCRs for sorted subsets used around 200 ng DNA; this equaled 30,000 to 35,000 T cell genomes. In the original processing: Filtering of immunoSEQ junctional sequences could not match full-length read filtering. The data were produced by immunoSEQ multiplex PCR, yet TCRdb's version contains in-frame clones alone and is incomplete. V and J calls and clone size come straight from that table; D and trimming were deduced from the DNA. The sample has millions of clones; approximately 94% are singletons. The data originate from a study of shared clonotypes between healthy human individuals.

The CDR3 contains 13 residues. Germline CDR1 is SGHTA and CDR2 is FQGNSA. Trimming stripped 4 bases from V and 5 bases from J, with 10 bases between. Findings and limits, study-wide: Estimated clonotype richness was generally higher in naive than memory subsets.

The sample consisted of naive CD8+ T cells sorted from blood. The source of this sequence is a man between 18 and 29 years old in good health. The chain employs TRBV7-2 and TRBJ2-3; D is ambiguous. CDR3 loop: CASSSSNEDTQYF. The DNA of the CDR3 is TGTGCCAGCAGCTCGAGTAACGAAGATACGCAGTATTTT.